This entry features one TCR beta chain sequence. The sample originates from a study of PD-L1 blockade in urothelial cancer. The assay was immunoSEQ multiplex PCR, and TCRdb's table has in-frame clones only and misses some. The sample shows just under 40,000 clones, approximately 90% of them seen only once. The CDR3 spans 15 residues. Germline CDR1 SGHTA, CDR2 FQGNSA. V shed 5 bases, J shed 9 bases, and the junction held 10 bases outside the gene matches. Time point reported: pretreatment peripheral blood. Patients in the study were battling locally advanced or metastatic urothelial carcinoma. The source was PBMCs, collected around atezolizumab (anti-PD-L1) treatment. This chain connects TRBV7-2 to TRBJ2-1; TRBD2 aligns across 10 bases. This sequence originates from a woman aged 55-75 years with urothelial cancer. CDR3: CASSQGLADPVEQFF. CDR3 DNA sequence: TGTGCCAGCAGCCAAGGACTAGCGGACCCCGTTGAGCAGTTCTTC.